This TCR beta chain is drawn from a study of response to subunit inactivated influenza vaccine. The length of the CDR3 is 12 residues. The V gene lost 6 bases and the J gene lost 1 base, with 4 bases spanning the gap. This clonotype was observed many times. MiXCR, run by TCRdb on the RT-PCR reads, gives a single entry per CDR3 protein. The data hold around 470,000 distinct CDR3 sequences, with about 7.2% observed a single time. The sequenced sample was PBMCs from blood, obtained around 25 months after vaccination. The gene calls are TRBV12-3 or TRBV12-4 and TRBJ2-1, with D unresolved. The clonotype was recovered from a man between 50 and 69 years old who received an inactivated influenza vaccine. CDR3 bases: TGTGCCAGCAGCTTGTCCTACAATGAGCAGTTCTTC. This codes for CASSLSYNEQFF.